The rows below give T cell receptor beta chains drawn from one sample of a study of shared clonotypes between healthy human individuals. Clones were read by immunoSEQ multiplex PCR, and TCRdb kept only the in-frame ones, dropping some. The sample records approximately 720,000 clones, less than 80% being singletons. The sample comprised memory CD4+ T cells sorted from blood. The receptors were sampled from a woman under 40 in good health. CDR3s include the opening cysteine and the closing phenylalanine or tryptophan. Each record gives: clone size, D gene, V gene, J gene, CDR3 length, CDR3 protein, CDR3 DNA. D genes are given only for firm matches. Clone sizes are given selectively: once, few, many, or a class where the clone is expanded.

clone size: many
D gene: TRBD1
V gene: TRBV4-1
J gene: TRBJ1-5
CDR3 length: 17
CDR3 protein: CASSQDLFHRGTQPQHF
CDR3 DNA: TGCGCCAGCAGCCAAGATCTTTTTCACAGGGGAACTCAGCCCCAGCATTTT

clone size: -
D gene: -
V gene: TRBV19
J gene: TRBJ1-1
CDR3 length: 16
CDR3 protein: CASRFPIGGFNTEAFF
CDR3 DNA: TGTGCCAGCAGGTTTCCCATCGGGGGTTTCAATACTGAAGCTTTCTTT

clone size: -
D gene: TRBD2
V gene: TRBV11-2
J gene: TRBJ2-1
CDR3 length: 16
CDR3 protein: CASSFRTSGSYNEQFF
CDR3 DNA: TGTGCCAGCAGCTTCCGGACTAGCGGGAGCTACAATGAGCAGTTCTTC

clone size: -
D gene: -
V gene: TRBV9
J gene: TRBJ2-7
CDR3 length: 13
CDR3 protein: CASSRGRGGEQYF
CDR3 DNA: TGTGCCAGCAGCCGGGGGCGAGGGGGCGAGCAGTACTTC

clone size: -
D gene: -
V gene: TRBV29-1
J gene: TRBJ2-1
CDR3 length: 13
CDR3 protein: CSVGRTEGNEQFF
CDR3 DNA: TGCAGCGTGGGTCGGACAGAAGGTAATGAGCAGTTCTTC

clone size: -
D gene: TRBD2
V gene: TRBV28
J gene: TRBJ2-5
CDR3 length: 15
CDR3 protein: CASSPLAGGGETQYF
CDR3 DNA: TGTGCCAGCAGTCCCTTAGCGGGAGGGGGGGAGACCCAGTACTTC

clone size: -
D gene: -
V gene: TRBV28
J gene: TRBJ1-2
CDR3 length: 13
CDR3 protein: CASSTGTNYGYTF
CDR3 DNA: TGTGCCAGCAGTACCGGGACTAACTATGGCTACACCTTC

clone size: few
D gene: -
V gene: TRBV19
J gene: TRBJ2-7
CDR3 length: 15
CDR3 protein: CASRGGTGGSYEQYF
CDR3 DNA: TGTGCCAGTAGGGGGGGGACAGGCGGGTCCTACGAGCAGTACTTC

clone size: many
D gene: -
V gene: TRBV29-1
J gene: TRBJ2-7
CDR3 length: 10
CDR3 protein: CSVGSYEQYF
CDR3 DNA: TGCAGCGTTGGGAGCTACGAGCAGTACTTC

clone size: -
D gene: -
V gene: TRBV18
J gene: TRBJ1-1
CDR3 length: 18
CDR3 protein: CASSSTGMSRRMNTEAFF
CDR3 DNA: TGTGCCAGCTCATCTACCGGGATGTCTCGGCGGATGAACACTGAAGCTTTCTTT

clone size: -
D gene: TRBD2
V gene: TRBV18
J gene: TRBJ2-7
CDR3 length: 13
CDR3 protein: CASSPRPAGEEYF
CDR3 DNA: TGTGCCAGCTCTCCGAGACCAGCGGGGGAGGAGTACTTC

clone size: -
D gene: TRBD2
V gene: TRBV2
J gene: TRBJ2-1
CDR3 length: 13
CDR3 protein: CASRERERSEQFF
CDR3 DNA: TGTGCCAGCAGAGAGCGGGAGCGTAGTGAGCAGTTCTTC

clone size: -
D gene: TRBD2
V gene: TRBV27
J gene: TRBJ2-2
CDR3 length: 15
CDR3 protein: CASRDLAGYTGELFF
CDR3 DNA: TGTGCCAGCAGGGATTTAGCGGGATACACCGGGGAGCTGTTTTTT

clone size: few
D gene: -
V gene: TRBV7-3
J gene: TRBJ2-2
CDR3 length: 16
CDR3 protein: CASSLGPTGNTGELFF
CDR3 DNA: TGTGCCAGCAGCTTAGGGCCGACAGGGAACACCGGGGAGCTGTTTTTT

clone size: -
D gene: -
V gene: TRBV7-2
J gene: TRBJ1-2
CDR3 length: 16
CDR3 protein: CASSLGIGTGTYGYTF
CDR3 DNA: TGTGCCAGCAGCTTAGGAATAGGAACAGGGACCTATGGCTACACCTTC

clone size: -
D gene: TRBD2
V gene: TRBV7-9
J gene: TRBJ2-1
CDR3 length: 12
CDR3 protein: CASSRTSNEQFF
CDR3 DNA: TGTGCCAGCAGCCGGACTAGCAATGAGCAGTTCTTC

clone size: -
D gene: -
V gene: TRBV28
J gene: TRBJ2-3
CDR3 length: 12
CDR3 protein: CASSLEAGTQYF
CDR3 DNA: TGTGCCAGCAGTCTCGAGGCCGGTACGCAGTATTTT